This is a list of T cell receptor beta chains from one sample in a study of blood T cell repertoires in COVID-19. Libraries were prepared by immunoSEQ multiplex PCR; TCRdb keeps only in-frame clonotypes and omits some of them. The table records about 250,000 clones, around nine tenths of them present only once. Sequenced input: PBMCs or T cells enriched from blood (not recorded which). Receptors originate from a woman aged 45-60 years who had recovered from COVID-19. Both conserved end residues are part of each CDR3. The D gene is left open where the match is weak.

TGTGCCAGCAGCGTAGGGGTGGGGTTAGTAGCGGGAGTCCGCTCTGGGGCCAACGTCCTGACTTTC	CASSVGVGLVAGVRSGANVLTF	TRBV9	TRBJ2-6	TRBD2
TGTGCCAGCAGTAGGCGGGAGGCTGGCGAGCAGTACTTC	CASSRREAGEQYF	TRBV27	TRBJ2-7	TRBD2
TGTGCCAGCAGCCTTCCCCTGACAGAGATCTATAGCAATCAGCCCCAGCATTTT	CASSLPLTEIYSNQPQHF	TRBV28	TRBJ1-5	-
TGCACTACCAATCAGCCCCAGCATTTT	CTTNQPQHF	TRBV20-1	TRBJ1-5	-
TGTGCCAGCAGCCCCATCCCCACAGGGCACACTGAAGCTTTCTTT	CASSPIPTGHTEAFF	TRBV7-6	TRBJ1-1	-
TGTGCCAGCAGCTTAGCCCGACAAGAAGCTTTCTTT	CASSLARQEAFF	TRBV13	TRBJ1-1	-
TGTGCCAGCAGTTCCACCGGGACAGCCACTAACTATGGCTACACCTTC	CASSSTGTATNYGYTF	TRBV28	TRBJ1-2	TRBD1
TGTGCCTGGAGTATGGCGGGAGTTAGGATCTTC	CAWSMAGVRIF	TRBV30	TRBJ2-1	TRBD2
TGTGCCAGCAGTGACTGGGTCAGATACACTGAAGCTTTCTTT	CASSDWVRYTEAFF	TRBV28	TRBJ1-1	-
TGTGCCAGCAGATCGGGGACTAATGAAAAACTGTTTTTT	CASRSGTNEKLFF	TRBV28	TRBJ1-4	-